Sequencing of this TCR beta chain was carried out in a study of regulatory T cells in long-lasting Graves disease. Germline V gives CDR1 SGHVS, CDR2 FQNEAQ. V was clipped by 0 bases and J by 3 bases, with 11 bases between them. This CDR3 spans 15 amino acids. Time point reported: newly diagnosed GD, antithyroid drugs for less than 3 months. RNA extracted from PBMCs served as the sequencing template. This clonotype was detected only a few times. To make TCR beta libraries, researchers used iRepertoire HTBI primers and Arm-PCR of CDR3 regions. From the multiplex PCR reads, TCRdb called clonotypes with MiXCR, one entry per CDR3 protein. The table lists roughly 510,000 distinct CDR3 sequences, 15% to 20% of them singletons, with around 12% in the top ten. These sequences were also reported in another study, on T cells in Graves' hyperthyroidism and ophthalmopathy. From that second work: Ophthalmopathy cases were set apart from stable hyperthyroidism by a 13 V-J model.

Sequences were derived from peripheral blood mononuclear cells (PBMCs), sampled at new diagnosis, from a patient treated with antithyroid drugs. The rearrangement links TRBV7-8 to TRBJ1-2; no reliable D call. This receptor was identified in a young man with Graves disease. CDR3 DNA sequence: TGTGCCAGCAGCTTAGCAAGGATTAGGGACTATGGCTACACCTTC. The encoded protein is CASSLARIRDYGYTF. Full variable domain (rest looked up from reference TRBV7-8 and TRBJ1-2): GAGVSQSPRYKVAKRGQDVALRCDPISGHVSLFWYQQALGQGPEFLTYFQNEAQLDKSGLPSDRFFAERPEGSVSTLKIQRTQQEDSAVYLCASSLARIRDYGYTFGSGTRLTVV.